This TCR beta chain was sequenced for a study of blood T cell repertoires in COVID-19. Study-wide background: Samples came from the United States, Italy and Spain, spanning acute and convalescent COVID-19. T cells, B-cell-depleted T cells, or PBMCs supplied cDNA or gDNA.

The V gene lost 4 bases and the J gene lost 6 bases, with 9 bases spanning the gap. Germline V gene data show CDR1 as LGHNA and CDR2 as YNFKEQ. This CDR3 region has 13 residues. Study processing details: Quantification of nucleated cells was approximated via reference gene primer amplification. Clones were read by immunoSEQ multiplex PCR, and TCRdb kept only the in-frame ones, dropping some. That table is the source of V, J and clone size, and D and trimming were worked out from the DNA. The sample lists some 250,000 clones; 70% to 85% were seen once. Participants came from some 23 US areas, aged about 18 to 90 years.

This clonotype was obtained from a man aged 40-49 years who had recovered from COVID-19. Material for sequencing was PBMCs or T cells enriched from blood (not recorded which). V gene TRBV4-2 combines with J gene TRBJ2-2; TRBD1 is a possible D gene (5 bases). The CDR3 loop is CASSPRTPGELFF. The DNA of the CDR3 is TGTGCCAGCAGCCCCAGGACACCCGGGGAGCTGTTTTTT.